The T cell receptor (beta chain) under discussion was sequenced for a study of T cell responses to AZD1222 COVID-19 vaccine. Findings of the study overall: Among AZD1222 vaccinees, only five to seven were seropositive at baseline. Reportedly, nearly half of unique spike TCRs recognized epitopes outside B.1.351/B.1.1.7 mutations.

On this clone itself: Its antigen is not known.

Produced via immunoSEQ multiplex PCR; TCRdb's table is partial and in-frame only. In the table there are 150,000 to 200,000 clones, around 88% of which are singletons. Unmatched junction bases numbered 8, after V lost 6 bases and J lost 7 bases. The CDR3 totals 14 residues. The germline V gene has CDR1 MNHEY and CDR2 SVGEGT. The V and J genes are TRBV6-2 or TRBV6-3 and TRBJ2-2, with 7 bases lining up with TRBD1. The source of this sequence is an adult who received the AZD1222 COVID-19 vaccine. The material sequenced was peripheral blood, taken 28 days after the second AZD1222 dose. CDR3 region: CASSPTGSNGELFF. Written as DNA, the CDR3 is TGTGCCAGCAGCCCGACAGGGTCTAACGGGGAGCTGTTTTTT.